The 8 T cell receptor beta chains below all came from one sample that was sequenced in a study of response to subunit inactivated influenza vaccine. TCRdb reanalysed the RT-PCR reads using MiXCR and keeps one entry per CDR3 protein. The table includes 500,000 to 700,000 distinct CDR3 sequences, less than 25% detected once. The same data also contributed to another study, on T cells expressing NK-cell markers. According to that study: Researchers built TCR beta cDNA using 5'RACE template switching with UMIs.

The input for sequencing was CD4+ T cells sorted from PBMCs, taken 12 days after vaccination. The origin of the receptors is a man between 50 and 59 years old who received an inactivated influenza vaccine.

The chain couples TRBV2 to TRBJ2-2, with TRBD1 matching over 7 bases. Germline V lookup: CDR1 SNHLY, CDR2 FYNNEI. This CDR3 is 15 amino acids long. V was clipped by 6 bases and J by 5 bases; unmatched bases: 9. CDR3 coding DNA: TGTGCCAGCAGGATGACAGGGAGCGGTACCGGGGAGCTGTTTTTT. Translation: CASRMTGSGTGELFF. Using reference TRBV2 and TRBJ2-2 for the parts outside the CDR3, the full variable domain is EPEVTQTPSHQVTQMGQEVILRCVPISNHLYFYWYRQILGQKVEFLVSFYNNEISEKSEIFDDQFSVERPDGSNFTLKIRSTKLEDSAMYFCASRMTGSGTGELFFGEGSRLTVL.

This clonotype was detected a few times. This sequence joins TRBV7-2 and TRBJ2-5; unclear D gene. The CDR3 has 14 residues. Per the germline V gene, CDR1 is SGHTA and CDR2 is FQGNSA. Trimming took 5 bases from V and 1 from J, leaving 11 bases between them. CDR3 residues: CASSISRTQETQYF. In DNA, the CDR3 is TGTGCCAGCAGCATAAGTCGGACCCAAGAGACCCAGTACTTC. The full variable domain, in which reference TRBV7-2 and TRBJ2-5 provide the parts outside the CDR3, is GAGVSQSPSNKVTEKGKDVELRCDPISGHTALYWYRQSLGQGLEFLIYFQGNSAPDKSGLPSDRFSAERTGGSVSTLTIQRTQQEDSAVYLCASSISRTQETQYFGPGTRLLVL.

The chain is built from TRBV20-1 and TRBJ2-3; tentatively, D is TRBD2 (6 bases). The germline gives CDR1 DFQATT, CDR2 SNEGSKA (reference sequence). V was clipped by 7 bases and J by 1 base, with 12 bases between them. The CDR3 is made up of 13 amino acids. In DNA, the CDR3 is TGCAGTGGTCGGGAGCCTGGCACAGATACGCAGTATTTT. Translated: CSGREPGTDTQYF.

The V call is TRBV6-4, the J call TRBJ2-3; 8 nucleotides align to TRBD2. CDR1 and CDR2 (germline): MRHNA, SNTAGT. Trimming took 3 bases from V and 8 from J; bases not matched to a gene: 4. The CDR3 covers 13 residues. CDR3 nucleotide sequence: TGTGCCAGCAGTGATATAGCGGGGTTTACGCAGTATTTT. The encoded protein is CASSDIAGFTQYF.

This clonotype was observed a few times. The rearrangement uses TRBV4-2 and TRBJ2-5, with a possible D match to TRBD1 (6 bases). This CDR3 is 14 amino acids long. V shed 1 base and J shed 4 bases, with 10 bases lying between them. Germline CDR1 LGHNA, CDR2 YNFKEQ. The CDR3 region is CASSQGQDPETQYF. The CDR3 DNA reads as TGTGCCAGCAGCCAAGGACAGGACCCAGAGACCCAGTACTTC.

The V and J genes are TRBV12-3 or TRBV12-4 and TRBJ1-2, with TRBD1 matching over 8 bases. The CDR3 length is 13 residues. Trimming took 6 bases from V and 7 from J; bases not matched to a gene: 7. CDR3 in amino acids: CASRFQGAGGYTF. Here the CDR3 DNA reads TGTGCCAGCAGATTTCAGGGGGCGGGTGGCTACACCTTC.

The chain recombines TRBV6-2 or TRBV6-3 with TRBJ2-7; TRBD2 might be the D (6 bases). Trimming removed 8 bases at V and 0 bases at J, with 14 bases between. The CDR3 is 14 residues long. Per the germline V gene, CDR1 is MNHEY and CDR2 is SVGEGT. CDR3 residues: CASEKGGLSYEQYF. In nucleotides, the CDR3 is TGTGCCAGCGAAAAAGGAGGGCTCTCCTACGAGCAGTACTTC.

V gene TRBV6-2 or TRBV6-3 combines with J gene TRBJ1-3, with D maybe TRBD1 (5 bases). Germline V gene sequence: CDR1 MNHEY, CDR2 SVGEGT. Deletions cut 5 bases from V and 0 bases from J, with 8 bases between. This CDR3 contains 14 residues. This CDR3 reads CASSGTLSGNTIYF. In DNA form, the CDR3 reads TGTGCCAGCAGTGGGACTCTCTCTGGAAACACCATATATTTT.